This TCR beta chain was profiled in a study of human T cells and chemical hapten exposure. This clonotype occurred many times. The time point: patch test 2, 6 weeks after DPC sensitization. Treatment in this sample: therapeutic diphenylcyclopropenone sensitization with weekly scalp DPC. There are 16 residues in the CDR3. The V end was cut by 0 bases, the J end by 7 bases, with 16 bases between. In germline, CDR1 is LGHNA, CDR2 YNFKEQ. MiXCR was run by TCRdb on the RACE reads, yielding one entry per CDR3 protein. The profile shows 350,000 to 400,000 distinct CDR3 sequences, more than 5% of them singletons.

The sequencing used whole blood, collected in connection with sensitization to the hapten diphenylcyclopropenone (DPC). The sequence derives from a woman under 30 with alopecia areata. Some clones in this sample may be carry-over from other donors' samples. The chain joins TRBV4-2 to TRBJ1-3, with unresolved D. CDR3 sequence: CASSQEFGSGGNTIYF. DNA of the CDR3: TGTGCCAGCAGCCAAGAGTTCGGATCTGGAGGCAACACCATATATTTT.